The subject of this entry is one T cell receptor (beta chain). Unique molecular identifiers were used in preparing the TCRbeta library. TCRdb reprocessed the PCR reads with MiXCR, giving one entry per CDR3 protein. The table lists 500,000 to 600,000 distinct CDR3 sequences, about 30% of them singletons. The data belong to a study of T-cell reconstitution after alpha-beta-depleted transplantation in children. The sequenced sample was PBMCs from the stem cell graft donor, obtained from the stem cell graft. The clonotype was recovered from a human donor who donated a stem cell graft to a child with aplastic anemia.

The CDR3: CASSPPGGIAGELFF. As DNA, the CDR3 is TGTGCCAGCAGCCCCCCGGGGGGTATAGCCGGGGAGCTGTTTTTT. This chain connects TRBV7-3 to TRBJ2-2; 7 nucleotides match TRBD2. Germline V gene data show CDR1 as SGHTA and CDR2 as FQGTGA. The CDR3 contains 15 residues. With V trimmed by 5 bases and J by 6 bases, 9 bases remained unmatched.